Below, one T cell receptor beta chain is given with its context. The specificity of this receptor is unknown. There are no base qualities to consult, and no much larger clone falls within one base. This sample is drawn from a study of T cell changes during pregnancy in multiple sclerosis (dated by TCRdb to between 2018 and 2020). Some background on the complete study: The study examined how the T cell repertoire changed over the course of pregnancy in women with multiple sclerosis.

The method was the immunoSEQ multiplex PCR assay. Imported from immuneACCESS, the table was reduced by TCRdb to in-frame sequences with V and J called. These copies leave out some clones; in studies compared against another copy, an unresolved V gene accounts for under half, and the cause of the remainder is not known. Present in this sample are some 100,000 clones, about 92% of which were seen just once. The top ten constitute 1% to 1.5% of the sample. The starting material was peripheral blood, obtained in the second trimester of pregnancy. This sequence originates from a female donor with multiple sclerosis, enrolled in a pregnancy study.

CDR3 sequence: CSVGQVKETQYF. Here is the DNA: TGCAGCGTTGGACAGGTGAAAGAGACCCAGTACTTC. Here the chain combines TRBV29-1 and TRBJ2-5; TRBD1 is a weak D gene call, 6 bases matching. Reading from cysteine to phenylalanine, the CDR3 counts 12 amino acids. Only CDR3 DNA is held: 36 bases, read in frame from base 1. Trimming at the junction amounts to 4 bases on V and 3 bases on J, and the germline ends lie 9 bases apart. Based on the germline V gene, the CDR1 and CDR2 sequences are SQVTM and ANQGSEA.